This T cell receptor beta chain was documented in a study of cytomegalovirus exposure and HLA in healthy donors. PCR involved 60 Vbeta and 13 Jbeta primers. Profiling relied on immunoSEQ multiplex PCR, and the TCRdb table lists in-frame clones only, not all of them. The table shows more than 150,000 clones, with 80% occurring only once. Study results and limitations: In a later analysis, compared with equally common non-associated chains, HLA-associated beta chains were more expanded. In all likelihood, a cluster of highly shared sequence variants was a sequencing artifact.

This clone was recorded a few times. The antigen is unknown. This CDR3 has 13 residues. Germline V gives CDR1 MNHNY, CDR2 SVGAGI (reference sequence). This chain connects TRBV6-6 to TRBJ1-1, with TRBD1 as a possible D gene (6 bases). The clonotype originates from a boy younger than 18 in good health and CMV-seronegative. The sequenced sample was PBMCs. The CDR3 spells CVSRGLENTEAFF. In nucleotides, the CDR3 is TGTGTGTCCAGGGGTCTGGAGAACACTGAAGCTTTCTTT.